This TCR beta chain was observed in a study of T cell repertoires in cytomegalovirus infection. Findings and caveats of the study: Dominating the ex vivo response were TCR beta clonotypes that were CMV-specific and HLA-C-restricted.

The CDR3 extends over 13 amino acids. V was trimmed by 3 bases and J by 7 bases, leaving 13 bases between them. Per the germline V gene, CDR1 is DFQATT and CDR2 is SNEGSKA (reference sequence). This clonotype was observed a handful of times. Its antigen is unidentified. One entry per CDR3 protein results from TCRdb running MiXCR on the reads. This table has some 280,000 distinct CDR3 sequences, approximately 15% appearing once. The sample was PBMCs. This clonotype was sampled from a human donor in good health (CMV status not recorded). Some clones in this sample may be carry-over from other donors' samples. This chain uses TRBV20-1 with TRBJ1-5; D is unresolved. The CDR3: CSARNDPQQPQHF. CDR3 sequence (DNA): TGCAGTGCTAGGAACGACCCCCAACAGCCCCAGCATTTT.